Listed below are T cell receptor beta chains from one sample, sequenced in a study of CD8 T cells in ankylosing spondylitis. Using its own MiXCR run on the 5' RACE reads, TCRdb lists one record per CDR3 protein. The sample lists under 400,000 distinct CDR3 sequences, 11% occurring once. Sequenced: blood, either unsorted or a sorted T cell fraction (not recorded which). The receptors were sampled from a female donor with ankylosing spondylitis or in good health (not recorded which). Each CDR3 is given with its conserved first and last residue. D genes are given only for firm matches. Some rows have no size entry. The others give once, few or many, or a class for an expanded clone.

D: .; V: TRBV20-1; size: many; J: TRBJ1-6; CDR3: CSAIPGLSNSPLHF; DNA: TGCAGTGCCATTCCGGGACTCTCTAATTCACCCCTCCACTTT
D: TRBD1; V: TRBV5-5; size: few; J: TRBJ2-1; CDR3: CASSLEGQGHEQFF; DNA: TGTGCCAGCAGCTTGGAGGGACAGGGGCATGAGCAGTTCTTC
D: .; V: TRBV12-3/TRBV12-4; size: many; J: TRBJ1-5; CDR3: CASSSQGLGNQPQHF; DNA: TGTGCCAGCAGTTCCCAGGGTTTGGGCAATCAGCCCCAGCATTTT
D: .; V: TRBV7-2; size: many; J: TRBJ2-7; CDR3: CASSRSNSQSTYEQYF; DNA: TGTGCCAGCAGCCGAAGTAACTCACAGTCTACCTACGAGCAGTACTTC
D: TRBD1; V: TRBV4-3; size: many; J: TRBJ2-3; CDR3: CASSPRQGADTQYF; DNA: TGCGCCAGCAGCCCCCGACAGGGCGCAGATACGCAGTATTTT
D: TRBD2; V: TRBV2; size: .; J: TRBJ2-1; CDR3: CASRDSSGGNEQFF; DNA: TGTGCCAGCAGAGACTCTAGCGGGGGTAATGAGCAGTTCTTC
D: .; V: TRBV28; size: few; J: TRBJ2-7; CDR3: CASSIRVPYEQYF; DNA: TGTGCCAGCAGCATCAGGGTCCCCTACGAGCAGTACTTC
D: .; V: TRBV15; size: many; J: TRBJ1-2; CDR3: CATSRGSSQGTGYTF; DNA: TGTGCCACCAGCAGAGGATCAAGTCAGGGTACTGGCTACACCTTC
D: .; V: TRBV15; size: .; J: TRBJ2-2; CDR3: CATSSRQGTGELFF; DNA: TGTGCCACCAGCAGCCGCCAGGGCACCGGGGAGCTGTTTTTT
D: TRBD2; V: TRBV7-9; size: .; J: TRBJ2-3; CDR3: CASTREGRGTQYF; DNA: TGTGCCAGCACCCGGGAGGGCCGCGGTACGCAGTATTTT
D: .; V: TRBV5-1; size: many; J: TRBJ2-3; CDR3: CASSQGRDTQYF; DNA: TGCGCCAGCAGCCAAGGGAGGGATACGCAGTATTTT
D: .; V: TRBV12-3/TRBV12-4; size: few; J: TRBJ1-5; CDR3: CASSLVGSHQPQHF; DNA: TGTGCCAGCAGTTTAGTGGGGAGTCATCAGCCCCAGCATTTT
D: .; V: TRBV19; size: .; J: TRBJ1-2; CDR3: CASSISRVQGYPF; DNA: TGTGCCAGTAGTATTAGCAGGGTTCAGGGCTACCCCTTC
D: .; V: TRBV7-2; size: few; J: TRBJ2-1; CDR3: CASSQQGGALGEQFF; DNA: TGTGCCAGCAGCCAACAGGGGGGGGCTCTGGGGGAGCAGTTCTTC
D: .; V: TRBV5-1; size: many; J: TRBJ2-1; CDR3: CASSLDVGVSEQFF; DNA: TGCGCCAGCAGCTTGGATGTTGGGGTCAGTGAGCAGTTCTTC
D: .; V: TRBV27; size: many; J: TRBJ2-3; CDR3: CASSLGSGLTTDTQYF; DNA: TGTGCCAGCAGTTTAGGTAGCGGACTTACCACAGATACGCAGTATTTT
D: TRBD1; V: TRBV12-3/TRBV12-4; size: many; J: TRBJ1-1; CDR3: CASINRGYGSTEAFF; DNA: TGTGCCAGCATTAACAGGGGGTATGGTAGCACTGAAGCTTTCTTT
D: .; V: TRBV3-1; size: .; J: TRBJ1-3; CDR3: CASSQGVGNSGNTIYF; DNA: TGTGCCAGCAGCCAAGGGGTCGGAAACTCTGGAAACACCATATATTTT
D: .; V: TRBV20-1; size: many; J: TRBJ2-1; CDR3: CSARGGAGSSYNEQFF; DNA: TGCAGTGCTAGGGGCGGGGCCGGTAGCTCCTACAATGAGCAGTTCTTC
D: .; V: TRBV25-1; size: many; J: TRBJ1-1; CDR3: CASSEMLAARGAFF; DNA: TGTGCCAGCAGTGAAATGTTGGCCGCCCGAGGAGCTTTCTTT
D: TRBD2; V: TRBV12-3/TRBV12-4; size: many; J: TRBJ2-1; CDR3: CASSLAGGSNEQFF; DNA: TGTGCCAGCAGTCTGGCGGGGGGATCCAATGAGCAGTTCTTC
D: .; V: TRBV5-1; size: many; J: TRBJ2-5; CDR3: CASSPSPQFQETQYF; DNA: TGCGCCAGCAGCCCGTCCCCACAGTTCCAAGAGACCCAGTACTTC
D: TRBD1; V: TRBV6-2/TRBV6-3; size: many; J: TRBJ1-4; CDR3: CASSYSRRRDRGTTNEKLFF; DNA: TGTGCCAGCAGTTACTCAAGGAGGCGGGACAGGGGCACAACTAATGAAAAACTGTTTTTT
D: .; V: TRBV5-6; size: many; J: TRBJ2-2; CDR3: CASSIPPAGELFF; DNA: TGTGCCAGCAGCATACCCCCAGCCGGGGAGCTGTTTTTT
D: .; V: TRBV20-1; size: few; J: TRBJ2-1; CDR3: CSARDFRGRPYNEQFF; DNA: TGCAGTGCTAGAGATTTCCGGGGCCGCCCCTACAATGAGCAGTTCTTC
D: TRBD1; V: TRBV19; size: many; J: TRBJ1-5; CDR3: CASILRGLGDNQPQHF; DNA: TGTGCCAGTATTTTAAGGGGGCTAGGGGACAATCAGCCCCAGCATTTT
D: .; V: TRBV20-1; size: many; J: TRBJ1-2; CDR3: CSARDLASHSILRGYGYTF; DNA: TGCAGTGCTAGAGATCTAGCCTCCCACTCAATCCTGAGGGGCTATGGCTACACCTTC
D: TRBD1; V: TRBV6-1; size: many; J: TRBJ1-1; CDR3: CASSRTGSDTEAFF; DNA: TGTGCCAGCAGCAGGACAGGATCCGACACTGAAGCTTTCTTT
D: .; V: TRBV5-4; size: .; J: TRBJ2-2; CDR3: CASSFQGRNTGELFF; DNA: TGTGCCAGCAGCTTCCAGGGGCGGAACACCGGGGAGCTGTTTTTT
D: TRBD1; V: TRBV12-3/TRBV12-4; size: many; J: TRBJ1-5; CDR3: CASSRTGGPIQPQHF; DNA: TGTGCCAGCAGTCGGACAGGGGGCCCGATACAGCCCCAGCATTTT
D: .; V: TRBV4-3; size: many; J: TRBJ1-2; CDR3: CASSPLGGADYGYTF; DNA: TGCGCCAGCAGCCCCCTCGGGGGTGCAGACTATGGCTACACCTTC
D: TRBD1; V: TRBV5-1; size: many; J: TRBJ1-1; CDR3: CASSYETGASAFF; DNA: TGCGCCAGCAGCTACGAGACAGGGGCATCGGCTTTCTTT
D: .; V: TRBV7-9; size: many; J: TRBJ2-1; CDR3: CASSLGQTKNEQFF; DNA: TGTGCCAGCAGCTTAGGACAGACGAAGAATGAGCAGTTCTTC
D: .; V: TRBV6-5; size: few; J: TRBJ2-3; CDR3: CASSYSRGPDTQYF; DNA: TGTGCCAGCAGTTACTCGCGGGGACCAGATACGCAGTATTTT
D: TRBD2; V: TRBV6-1; size: many; J: TRBJ2-1; CDR3: CASSRTSVHNEQFF; DNA: TGTGCCAGCAGCCGGACTAGCGTCCACAATGAGCAGTTCTTC
D: .; V: TRBV12-3/TRBV12-4; size: many; J: TRBJ1-5; CDR3: CASRGLDHQPQHF; DNA: TGTGCCAGCAGGGGCCTGGACCATCAGCCCCAGCATTTT
D: TRBD1; V: TRBV24-1; size: many; J: TRBJ2-3; CDR3: CATSDRGQGVSDTQYF; DNA: TGTGCCACCAGTGACCGTGGACAGGGGGTTTCAGATACGCAGTATTTT
D: .; V: TRBV7-2; size: .; J: TRBJ2-1; CDR3: CASSLGVTAYNEQFF; DNA: TGTGCCAGCAGCTTAGGAGTTACTGCCTACAATGAGCAGTTCTTC
D: TRBD1; V: TRBV6-5; size: many; J: TRBJ1-6; CDR3: CASSYSGTGPDSPLHF; DNA: TGTGCCAGCAGTTACTCTGGGACAGGGCCTGATTCACCCCTCCACTTT
D: .; V: TRBV5-8; size: many; J: TRBJ2-7; CDR3: CASSLERISYEQYF; DNA: TGTGCCAGCAGCTTGGAACGGATCTCCTACGAGCAGTACTTC
D: .; V: TRBV20-1; size: many; J: TRBJ1-1; CDR3: CSARSGQNTEAFF; DNA: TGCAGTGCGCGGAGTGGGCAAAACACTGAAGCTTTCTTT
D: .; V: TRBV20-1; size: many; J: TRBJ2-5; CDR3: CSARSAILLETQYF; DNA: TGCAGTGCTAGAAGTGCTATCCTCCTTGAAACCCAGTACTTC
D: .; V: TRBV7-2; size: few; J: TRBJ1-2; CDR3: CASSLTNYGYTF; DNA: TGTGCCAGCAGCTTAACCAACTATGGCTACACCTTC
D: .; V: TRBV10-3; size: many; J: TRBJ2-1; CDR3: CAIKPGPRYNEQFF; DNA: TGTGCCATCAAACCGGGACCACGCTACAATGAGCAGTTCTTC
D: TRBD1; V: TRBV5-1; size: .; J: TRBJ2-5; CDR3: CASSPDRGEETQYF; DNA: TGCGCCAGCAGCCCTGACAGGGGCGAAGAGACCCAGTACTTC
D: TRBD1; V: TRBV5-1; size: many; J: TRBJ2-2; CDR3: CASSDWTGRTGELFF; DNA: TGCGCCAGCAGCGATTGGACAGGGCGCACCGGGGAGCTGTTTTTT
D: TRBD2; V: TRBV20-1; size: few; J: TRBJ2-3; CDR3: CSASTGTSGSTDTQYF; DNA: TGCAGTGCTTCCACCGGGACTAGCGGGAGCACAGATACGCAGTATTTT
D: .; V: TRBV5-6; size: many; J: TRBJ2-2; CDR3: CASSLSGWDTLNTGELFF; DNA: TGTGCCAGCAGCTTATCCGGCTGGGACACCCTCAACACCGGGGAGCTGTTTTTT
D: TRBD2; V: TRBV20-1; size: many; J: TRBJ2-5; CDR3: CSAKASGRETQYF; DNA: TGCAGTGCTAAGGCTAGCGGTAGGGAGACCCAGTACTTC
D: .; V: TRBV20-1; size: many; J: TRBJ2-7; CDR3: CSARSPDTYEQYF; DNA: TGCAGTGCTCGCTCACCCGATACCTACGAGCAGTACTTC
D: TRBD1; V: TRBV29-1; size: many; J: TRBJ1-1; CDR3: CSVRKQGRRGEAFF; DNA: TGCAGCGTAAGAAAACAGGGGAGAAGGGGTGAAGCTTTCTTT
D: .; V: TRBV20-1; size: many; J: TRBJ1-4; CDR3: CSAREIQRRGEKLFF; DNA: TGCAGTGCTAGAGAGATACAGCGTAGGGGGGAAAAACTGTTTTTT
D: .; V: TRBV30; size: .; J: TRBJ2-7; CDR3: CAWSVLPNYEQYF; DNA: TGTGCCTGGAGTGTACTACCGAACTACGAGCAGTACTTC
D: .; V: TRBV12-3/TRBV12-4; size: many; J: TRBJ1-5; CDR3: CASSLDTTLGWEPQHF; DNA: TGTGCCAGCAGTTTAGACACAACCCTGGGTTGGGAGCCCCAGCATTTT
D: .; V: TRBV7-9; size: few; J: TRBJ2-3; CDR3: CASSFGRYTDTQYF; DNA: TGTGCCAGCAGCTTCGGCCGATACACAGATACGCAGTATTTT
D: .; V: TRBV29-1; size: .; J: TRBJ2-7; CDR3: CSVQSRGFPYEQYF; DNA: TGCAGCGTCCAATCTCGGGGGTTTCCCTACGAGCAGTACTTC
D: .; V: TRBV5-5; size: .; J: TRBJ2-7; CDR3: CASSPDAGHTYEQYF; DNA: TGTGCCAGCAGCCCTGACGCGGGACATACCTACGAGCAGTACTTC